The present TCR beta chain was sequenced within a study of cytomegalovirus exposure and HLA in healthy donors. Study outcomes and limitations: By HLA locus, TCR association rates varied in a later analysis, with DRB1 showing the most and HLA-C the fewest. Previously analyzed data showed that most TCR beta V segments were productive at a frequency of about 87% or about 30%. In a later analysis, a missense DCLRE1C variant was linked to TCR beta V- and J-gene trimming. There was a cluster of highly shared sequence variants that was likely a sequencing artifact.

Trimming pared 2 bases from V and 3 bases from J, leaving 13 bases between. Germline CDR1 reads SGHRS; CDR2 reads YFSETQ. The CDR3 extends over 15 amino acids. On this clone: What it binds is unknown.

Vbeta (60) and Jbeta (13) primers were used in the PCR. Only in-frame clones appear in the TCRdb table, and some are missing; sequencing was by immunoSEQ multiplex PCR. Seen here are 150,000 or so clones, 84% observed once, and the top ten hold around 0.93%. The origin of this receptor is a man aged 25 to 40 in good health and CMV-seronegative. The rearrangement joins TRBV5-1 to TRBJ2-3; possible D gene TRBD2, 6 bases. The material sequenced was PBMCs. CDR3 sequence reads: CASSFLSLATDTQYF. CDR3 in DNA: TGCGCCAGCAGCTTTTTGTCGCTAGCGACAGATACGCAGTATTTT.